These 9 T cell receptor beta chains originate from one sample sequenced in a study of T cells after yellow fever vaccination. TCRdb re-called the 5' RACE reads with MiXCR, one entry per CDR3 protein. Here the sample spans some 350,000 distinct CDR3 sequences, under 5% being singletons. Sequences were derived from PBMCs, sampled 5 days after the yellow fever booster vaccination. The receptors come from a man aged 18 to 35 who received the YFV17D yellow fever vaccine.

This clonotype was picked up a small number of times. The CDR3 region is CASSQDAGEDTQYF. The CDR3 region has the DNA TGCGCCAGCAGCCAAGATGCCGGAGAGGATACGCAGTATTTT. This chain links TRBV4-1 with TRBJ2-3; no reliable D call. In germline, CDR1 is MGHRA, CDR2 YSYEKL. Trimming removed 0 bases from V and 6 bases from J, with 10 bases in between. The CDR3 is 14 residues long.

This clonotype was seen a few times. This sequence joins TRBV5-1 and TRBJ2-7; TRBD2 might be the D (5 bases). Per germline, CDR1 SGHRS and CDR2 YFSETQ. V lost 0 bases and J 5 bases, leaving 12 bases between the germline ends. The CDR3 is 14 residues long. The CDR3 is CASSLDRGADEQYF. CDR3 bases: TGCGCCAGCAGCTTGGATCGGGGAGCGGACGAGCAGTACTTC.

In its sample, this clonotype was seen a few times. V is TRBV10-3 and J is TRBJ2-5; 10 bases agree with TRBD2. CDR1 and CDR2 (germline): ENHRY, SYGVKD. CDR3 length equals 15 residues. The ends lost 6 bases at V and 2 bases at J; junction bases unmatched: 6. The CDR3 DNA is TGTGCCATCAGAAGCGGAGCGGGGGGGCAAGAGACCCAGTACTTC. Encoded protein: CAIRSGAGGQETQYF.

In its sample, this clonotype was seen a few times. CDR3 amino acids: CASSLRGADIQYF. CDR3 bases: TGTGCCAGCTCCCTGAGGGGGGCGGACATTCAGTACTTC. The genes are TRBV18 and TRBJ2-4; the D call may be TRBD1 or TRBD2 (6 bases each). Trimming removed 6 bases from V and 8 bases from J, with 14 bases in between. CDR1 is KGHSH and CDR2 is LQKENI in the germline V gene. The CDR3 has 13 amino acids.

The chain links TRBV20-1 to TRBJ2-5; TRBD2 aligns across 7 bases. There are 13 residues in the CDR3. The J segment lost 5 bases and the V segment lost 5 bases, leaving 8 bases of the junction unmatched. Per the germline V gene, CDR1 is DFQATT and CDR2 is SNEGSKA (reference sequence). CDR3 sequence reads: CSARRTSFETQYF. Written as DNA, the CDR3 is TGCAGTGCTCGACGGACTAGTTTCGAGACCCAGTACTTC.

This sequence joins TRBV28 and TRBJ1-1, with D maybe TRBD1 (5 bases). The V gene lost 6 bases and the J gene lost 7 bases, with 12 bases spanning the gap. CDR3 length equals 12 residues. Germline V gene lookup returns CDR1 MDHEN and CDR2 SYDVKM. Written as DNA, the CDR3 is TGTGCCAGCAGCTCGCTCAGGGTTGAAGCTTTCTTT. Translating it yields CASSSLRVEAFF.

The chain couples TRBV7-9 to TRBJ2-5; D may be TRBD2 (6 bases). Trimming removed 7 bases at V and 2 bases at J, with 17 bases between. Germline lookup yields CDR1 SEHNR and CDR2 FQNEAQ (reference sequence). The CDR3 sequence is 15 residues long. The CDR3, as DNA: TGTGCCAGCACCCCCTCCGGGACTGTACAAGAGACCCAGTACTTC. It is translated as CASTPSGTVQETQYF. Full variable domain (missing parts from reference TRBV7-9 and TRBJ2-5): DTGVSQNPRHKITKRGQNVTFRCDPISEHNRLYWYRQTLGQGPEFLTYFQNEAQLEKSRLLSDRFSAERPKGSFSTLEIQRTEQGDSAMYLCASTPSGTVQETQYFGPGTRLLVL.

The chain carries TRBV7-3 and TRBJ2-2; TRBD2 agrees at 10 bases. V was clipped by 6 bases and J by 6 bases; unmatched bases: 4. The germline V gene has CDR1 SGHTA and CDR2 FQGTGA. The CDR3 is 14 residues long. CDR3 in DNA: TGTGCCAGCAGACCCGGGACTAGCGCCGGGGAGCTGTTTTTT. Residues: CASRPGTSAGELFF.

This clonotype was detected only a few times. The chain links TRBV28 to TRBJ2-7, with TRBD1 matching 12 bases. The V gene end was trimmed by 10 bases and the J gene end by 7 bases; junction bases not matched to a gene: 11. CDR1 and CDR2 (germline): MDHEN, SYDVKM. The CDR3 contains 14 residues. Here the CDR3 reads CATSPGQGAWEQYV. The CDR3 nucleotides are TGTGCCACCTCACCGGGACAGGGGGCTTGGGAGCAGTACGTC.